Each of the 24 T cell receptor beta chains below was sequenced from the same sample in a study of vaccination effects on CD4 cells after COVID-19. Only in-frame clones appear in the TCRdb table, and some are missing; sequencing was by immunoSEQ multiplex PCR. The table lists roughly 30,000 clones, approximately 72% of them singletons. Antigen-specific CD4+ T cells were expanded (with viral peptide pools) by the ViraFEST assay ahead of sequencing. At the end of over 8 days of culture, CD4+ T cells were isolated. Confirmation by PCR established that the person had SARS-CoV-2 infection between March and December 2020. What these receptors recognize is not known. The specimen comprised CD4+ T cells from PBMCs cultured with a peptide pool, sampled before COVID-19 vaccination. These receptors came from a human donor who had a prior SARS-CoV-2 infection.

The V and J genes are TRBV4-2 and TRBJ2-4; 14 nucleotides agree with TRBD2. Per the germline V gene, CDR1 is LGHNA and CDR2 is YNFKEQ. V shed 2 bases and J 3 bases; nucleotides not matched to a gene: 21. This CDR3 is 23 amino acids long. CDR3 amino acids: CASSQYRPTTTSGRAIIKNIQYF. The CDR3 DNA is TGTGCCAGCAGCCAATACCGACCCACAACGACTAGCGGGAGGGCCATAATCAAAAACATTCAGTACTTC.

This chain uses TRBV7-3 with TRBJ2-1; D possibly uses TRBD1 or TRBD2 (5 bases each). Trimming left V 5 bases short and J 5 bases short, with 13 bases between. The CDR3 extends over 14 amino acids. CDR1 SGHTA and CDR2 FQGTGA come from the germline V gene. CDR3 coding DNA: TGTGCCAGCAGCCCAGGGCGGGCCAACAATGAGCAGTTCTTC. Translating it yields CASSPGRANNEQFF.

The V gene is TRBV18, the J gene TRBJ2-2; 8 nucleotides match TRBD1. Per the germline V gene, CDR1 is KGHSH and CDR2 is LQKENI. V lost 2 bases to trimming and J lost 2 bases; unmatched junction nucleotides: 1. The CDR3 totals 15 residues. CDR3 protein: CASSPDRGNTGELFF. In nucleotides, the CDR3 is TGTGCCAGCTCACCAGACAGGGGAAACACCGGGGAGCTGTTTTTT. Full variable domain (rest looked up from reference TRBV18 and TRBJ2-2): NAGVMQNPRHLVRRRGQEARLRCSPMKGHSHVYWYRQLPEEGLKFMVYLQKENIIDESGMPKERFSAEFPKEGPSILRIQQVVRGDSAAYFCASSPDRGNTGELFFGEGSRLTVL.

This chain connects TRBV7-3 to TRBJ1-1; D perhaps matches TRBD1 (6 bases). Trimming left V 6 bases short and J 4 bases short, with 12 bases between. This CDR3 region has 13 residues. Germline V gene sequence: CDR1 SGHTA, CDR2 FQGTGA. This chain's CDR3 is CASRIQGTTEAFF. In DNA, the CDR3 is TGTGCCAGCAGGATACAGGGAACCACTGAAGCTTTCTTT.

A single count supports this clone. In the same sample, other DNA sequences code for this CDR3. As DNA, the CDR3 is TGTGCCAGCAGCCTGACAGGGGCCAACCTATACAATGAGCAGTTCTTC. It is translated as CASSLTGANLYNEQFF. J is TRBJ2-1 and V is TRBV5-6, with 8 bases aligning to TRBD1. V shed 4 bases, J shed 4 bases, and the junction held 10 bases outside the gene matches. Germline lookup yields CDR1 SGHDT and CDR2 YYEEEE. CDR3 length: 16 amino acids.

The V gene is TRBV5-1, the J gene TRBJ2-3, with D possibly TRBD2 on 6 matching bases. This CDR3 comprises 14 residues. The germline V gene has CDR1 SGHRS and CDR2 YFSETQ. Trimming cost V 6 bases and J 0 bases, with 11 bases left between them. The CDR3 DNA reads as TGCGCCAGCACTCCGGGAGCCAGCACAGATACGCAGTATTTT. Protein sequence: CASTPGASTDTQYF.

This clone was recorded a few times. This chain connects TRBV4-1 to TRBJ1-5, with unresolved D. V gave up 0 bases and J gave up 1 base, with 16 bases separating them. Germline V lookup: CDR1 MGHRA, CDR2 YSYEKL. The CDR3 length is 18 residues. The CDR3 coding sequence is TGCGCCAGCAGCCAAGAATCTGGCGGGGTTAGGAGCAATCAGCCCCAGCATTTT. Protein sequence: CASSQESGGVRSNQPQHF.

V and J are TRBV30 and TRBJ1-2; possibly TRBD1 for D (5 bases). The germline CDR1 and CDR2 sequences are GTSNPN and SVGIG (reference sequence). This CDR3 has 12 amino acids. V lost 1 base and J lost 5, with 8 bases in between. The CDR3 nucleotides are TGTGCCTGGAGTGGGGGGAATTATGGCTACACCTTC. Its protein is CAWSGGNYGYTF.

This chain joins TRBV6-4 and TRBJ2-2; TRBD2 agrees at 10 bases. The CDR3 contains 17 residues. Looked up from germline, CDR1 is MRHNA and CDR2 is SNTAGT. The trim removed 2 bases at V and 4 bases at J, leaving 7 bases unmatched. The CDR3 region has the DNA TGTGCCAGCAGTGACGTCCTAGCGGGAGTTGGCACCGGGGAGCTGTTTTTT. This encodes CASSDVLAGVGTGELFF.

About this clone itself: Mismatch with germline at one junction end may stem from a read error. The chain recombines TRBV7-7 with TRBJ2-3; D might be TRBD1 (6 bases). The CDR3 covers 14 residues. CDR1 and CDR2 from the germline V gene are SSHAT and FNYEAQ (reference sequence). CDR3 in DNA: TGTGCTAGCAGCCCTGGACAGTTCACAGATACGCAGTATTTT. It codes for CASSPGQFTDTQYF.

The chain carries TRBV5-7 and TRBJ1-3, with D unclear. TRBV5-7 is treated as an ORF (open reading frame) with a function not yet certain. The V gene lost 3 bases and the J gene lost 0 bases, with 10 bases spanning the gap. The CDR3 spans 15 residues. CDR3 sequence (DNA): TGTGCCAGCAGCTACCACAAGCGCTCTGGAAACACCATATATTTT. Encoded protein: CASSYHKRSGNTIYF.

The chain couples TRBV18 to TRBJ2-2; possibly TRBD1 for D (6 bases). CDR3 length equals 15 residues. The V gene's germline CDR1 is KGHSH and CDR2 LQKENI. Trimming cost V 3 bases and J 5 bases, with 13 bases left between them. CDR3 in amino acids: CASSPTQGRTGELFF. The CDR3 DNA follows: TGTGCCAGCTCACCGACACAGGGTAGGACCGGGGAGCTGTTTTTT.

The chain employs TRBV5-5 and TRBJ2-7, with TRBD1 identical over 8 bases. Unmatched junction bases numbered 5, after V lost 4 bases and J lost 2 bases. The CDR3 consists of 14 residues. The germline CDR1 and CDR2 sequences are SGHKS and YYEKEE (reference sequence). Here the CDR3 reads CASSPGQATYEQYF. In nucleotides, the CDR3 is TGTGCCAGCAGCCCGGGACAGGCAACCTACGAGCAGTACTTC.

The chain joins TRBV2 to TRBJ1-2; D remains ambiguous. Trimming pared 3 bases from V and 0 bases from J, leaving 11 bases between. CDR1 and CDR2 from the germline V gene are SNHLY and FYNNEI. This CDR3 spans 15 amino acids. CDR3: CASSDNRVTNYGYTF. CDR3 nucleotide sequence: TGTGCCAGCAGTGATAATCGGGTAACTAACTATGGCTACACCTTC.

CDR3 sequence reads: CASSYSWQPQHF. The CDR3 coding sequence is TGTGCCAGCAGTTACTCATGGCAGCCCCAGCATTTT. The rearrangement uses TRBV6-2 or TRBV6-3 and TRBJ1-5; D gene ambiguous. Germline V CDR1 and CDR2: MNHEY, SVGEGT. With 0 bases removed from V and 7 bases from J, the gap between germline ends came to 4 bases. The CDR3 has 12 residues.

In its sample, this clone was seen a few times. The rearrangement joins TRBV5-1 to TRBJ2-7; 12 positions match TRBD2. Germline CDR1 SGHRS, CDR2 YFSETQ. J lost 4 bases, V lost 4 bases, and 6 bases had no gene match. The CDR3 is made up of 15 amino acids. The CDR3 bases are TGCGCCAGCAGCGCGGGACTAGCGGGTTTGTACGAGCAGTACTTC. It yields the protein CASSAGLAGLYEQYF.

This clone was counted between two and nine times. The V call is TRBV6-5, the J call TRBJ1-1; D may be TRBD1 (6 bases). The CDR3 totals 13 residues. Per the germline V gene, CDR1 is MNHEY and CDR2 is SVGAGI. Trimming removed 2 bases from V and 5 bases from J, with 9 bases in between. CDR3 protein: CASSYGRGTEAFF. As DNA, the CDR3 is TGTGCCAGCAGTTACGGAAGGGGGACTGAAGCTTTCTTT.

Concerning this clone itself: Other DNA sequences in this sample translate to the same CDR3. CDR3 sequence (DNA): TGTGCCAGCAGCTTAAGTTTAGCGGGTTCCTACAATGAGCAGTTCTTC. It specifies CASSLSLAGSYNEQFF. This chain joins TRBV7-9 and TRBJ2-1; 7 bases match TRBD2. CDR1 is SEHNR, CDR2 FQNEAQ, per germline (reference sequence). The CDR3 sequence is 16 residues long. V shed 2 bases and J 1 base; nucleotides not matched to a gene: 5.

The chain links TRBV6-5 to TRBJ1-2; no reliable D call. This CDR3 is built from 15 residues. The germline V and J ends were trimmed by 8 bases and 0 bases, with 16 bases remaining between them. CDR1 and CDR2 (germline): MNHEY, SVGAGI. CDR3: CASLPDAYANYGYTF. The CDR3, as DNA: TGTGCCAGCTTACCGGACGCGTATGCTAACTATGGCTACACCTTC.

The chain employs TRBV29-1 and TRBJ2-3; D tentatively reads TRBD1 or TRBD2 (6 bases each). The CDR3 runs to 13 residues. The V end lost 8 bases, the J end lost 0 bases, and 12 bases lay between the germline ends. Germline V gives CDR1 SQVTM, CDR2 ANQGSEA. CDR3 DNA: TGCAGCCTAAGGGGGGAAAGCACAGATACGCAGTATTTT. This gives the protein CSLRGESTDTQYF.

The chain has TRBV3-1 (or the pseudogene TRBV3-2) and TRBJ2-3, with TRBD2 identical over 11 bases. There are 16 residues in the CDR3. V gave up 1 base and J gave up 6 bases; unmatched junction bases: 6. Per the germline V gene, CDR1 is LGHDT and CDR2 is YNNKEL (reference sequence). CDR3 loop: CASSQVVAGGPDTQYF. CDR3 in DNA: TGTGCCAGCAGCCAAGTCGTAGCGGGGGGGCCCGATACGCAGTATTTT.

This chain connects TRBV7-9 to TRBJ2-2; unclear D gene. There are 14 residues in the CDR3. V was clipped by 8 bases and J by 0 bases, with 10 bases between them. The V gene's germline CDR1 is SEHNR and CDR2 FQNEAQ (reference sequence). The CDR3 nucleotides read TGTGCCAGCGAAGGGTACTCGAACACCGGGGAGCTGTTTTTT. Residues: CASEGYSNTGELFF.

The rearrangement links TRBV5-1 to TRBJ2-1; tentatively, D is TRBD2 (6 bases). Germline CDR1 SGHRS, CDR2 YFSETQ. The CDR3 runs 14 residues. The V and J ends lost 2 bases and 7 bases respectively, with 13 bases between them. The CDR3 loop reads CASSLASGLNEQFF. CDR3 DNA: TGCGCCAGCAGCTTAGCAAGCGGGTTGAATGAGCAGTTCTTC.

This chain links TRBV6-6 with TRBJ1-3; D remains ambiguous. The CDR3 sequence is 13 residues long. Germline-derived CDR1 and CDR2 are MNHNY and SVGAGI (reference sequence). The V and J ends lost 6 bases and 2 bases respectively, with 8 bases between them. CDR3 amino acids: CASSKYTGNTIYF. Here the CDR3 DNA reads TGTGCCAGCAGCAAGTACACTGGAAACACCATATATTTT.